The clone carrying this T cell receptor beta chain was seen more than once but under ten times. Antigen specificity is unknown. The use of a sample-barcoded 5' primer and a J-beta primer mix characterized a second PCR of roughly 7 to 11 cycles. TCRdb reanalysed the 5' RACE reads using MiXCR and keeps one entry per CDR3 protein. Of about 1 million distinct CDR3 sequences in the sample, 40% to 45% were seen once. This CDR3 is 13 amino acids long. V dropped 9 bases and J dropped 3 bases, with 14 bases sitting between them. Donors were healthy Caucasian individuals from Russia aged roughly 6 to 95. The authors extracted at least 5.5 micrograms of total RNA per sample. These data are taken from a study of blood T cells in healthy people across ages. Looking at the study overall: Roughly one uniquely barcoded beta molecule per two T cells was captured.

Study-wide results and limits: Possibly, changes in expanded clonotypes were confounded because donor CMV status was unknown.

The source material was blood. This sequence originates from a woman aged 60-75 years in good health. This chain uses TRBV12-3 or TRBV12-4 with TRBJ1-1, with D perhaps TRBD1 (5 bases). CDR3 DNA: TGTGCCAGTTTGACAGTTTGGGACACTGAAGCTTTCTTT. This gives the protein CASLTVWDTEAFF.